These T cell receptor beta chains were read from a single sample in a study of blood T cell repertoires in COVID-19. TCRdb's copy holds only in-frame clones and misses some; the assay was immunoSEQ multiplex PCR. Here the sample spans approximately 220,000 clones, approximately 89% being singletons. Sequenced: PBMCs or T cells enriched from blood (not recorded which). The receptor source for this set is a young woman with acute COVID-19. CDR3s leave out the opening cysteine and the closing phenylalanine or tryptophan. D genes are given only for firm matches.

CDR3 protein	D gene	V gene	J gene
ASSSTRYEQY	.	TRBV21-1	TRBJ2-7
ASSYDSQFSGANVLT	.	TRBV5-1	TRBJ2-6
ASSLGQGRTDTQY	TRBD1	TRBV11-3	TRBJ2-3
ASSFRDTSGNTIY	.	TRBV7-2	TRBJ1-3
ASSVGAGGQDTQY	TRBD2	TRBV9	TRBJ2-3
ASRLQGPGNTIY	TRBD1	TRBV6-5	TRBJ1-3
ASSAGDTIRELF	.	TRBV9	TRBJ2-2
AWTIQGAANEKLF	.	TRBV30	TRBJ1-4
ASSIRETQY	.	TRBV19	TRBJ2-5
ASSVAPGGDEQF	.	TRBV9	TRBJ2-1
ASSQRQALSQPQH	.	TRBV28	TRBJ1-5
ASSSMTGVTYEQY	TRBD1	TRBV5-1	TRBJ2-7
ASRVGWGISGYT	.	TRBV27	TRBJ1-2
ASSFGTGGEPLH	TRBD1	TRBV7-9	TRBJ1-6
ASRDRDYNEQF	TRBD1	TRBV6-5	TRBJ2-1
ASTFESGHHTDTQY	.	TRBV7-6	TRBJ2-3
ASSLDMPNFYSNQPQH	.	TRBV7-8	TRBJ1-5